The 10 T cell receptor beta chains presented below share a single source sample, sequenced in a study of blood T cell repertoires in COVID-19. Sequenced by immunoSEQ multiplex PCR; TCRdb stores in-frame clones only, minus some. The sample has about 50,000 clones; more than 80% are singletons. What was sequenced was peripheral blood. The receptors stem from a man aged 35 to 55 with acute or convalescent COVID-19.

The J gene is TRBJ2-3, the V gene TRBV11-2; 9 bases align to TRBD2. The CDR3 is 16 amino acids. Trimming took 3 bases from V and 2 from J; bases not matched to a gene: 6. CDR1 and CDR2 (germline): SGHAT, FQNNGV. Here the CDR3 DNA reads TGTGCCAGCAGCTTGGGGGCTAGCGGGGCCACAGATACGCAGTATTTT. This translates into CASSLGASGATDTQYF.

The chain couples TRBV18 to TRBJ1-1, with D possibly TRBD1 on 5 matching bases. V was clipped by 3 bases and J by 0 bases, with 11 bases between them. From germline, CDR1 is KGHSH and CDR2 LQKENI. The CDR3 totals 15 residues. CDR3 residues: CASSPGADMNTEAFF. The CDR3, as DNA: TGTGCCAGCTCACCTGGGGCAGATATGAACACTGAAGCTTTCTTT.

The CDR3 region has the DNA TGCGCCAGCAGGGAGACAGGGGGCACTGAAGCTTTCTTT. As protein: CASRETGGTEAFF. The genes are TRBV5-1 and TRBJ1-1; 9 bases line up with TRBD1. Unmatched junction bases numbered 3, after V lost 5 bases and J lost 4 bases. In germline, CDR1 is SGHRS, CDR2 YFSETQ. This CDR3 contains 13 residues.

This clone appeared once. The chain links TRBV28 to TRBJ2-7; no clear D. CDR3 length equals 13 residues. V lost 1 base and J lost 4, with 8 bases in between. Looked up from germline, CDR1 is MDHEN and CDR2 is SYDVKM. The CDR3 DNA sequence: TGTGCCAGCAGTTTATACAAAAAGTACGAGCAGTACTTC. Translated: CASSLYKKYEQYF.

This chain connects TRBV30 to TRBJ1-5, with D unresolved. V was trimmed by 4 bases and J by 3 bases, leaving 10 bases between them. Germline loops: CDR1 GTSNPN, CDR2 SVGIG (reference sequence). The CDR3 has 13 residues. This chain's CDR3 is CAWTEGYNQPQHF. The CDR3 bases are TGTGCCTGGACAGAGGGCTACAATCAGCCCCAGCATTTT.

The rearrangement links TRBV5-1 to TRBJ1-2; D uncertain. The CDR3 covers 14 residues. Germline assignment: CDR1 SGHRS and CDR2 YFSETQ. V lost 2 bases, J lost 8 bases, and 16 bases lay in between. CDR3: CASSLEGSTSGYTF. The CDR3 DNA is TGCGCCAGCAGCTTAGAGGGATCAACATCCGGCTACACCTTC.

V usage is TRBV10-2 and J usage is TRBJ2-7, with 8 nucleotides matching TRBD2. The germline V gene has CDR1 WSHSY and CDR2 SAAADI. The CDR3 runs to 13 residues. Trimming cost V 6 bases and J 2 bases; bases outside gene matches: 3. The CDR3 here is CASRPGLAYEQYV. CDR3 DNA: TGCGCCAGCAGGCCGGGACTAGCCTACGAGCAGTACGTC.

V is TRBV19 and J is TRBJ1-2; 11 positions match TRBD1. The ends lost 8 bases at V and 8 bases at J; junction bases unmatched: 13. Per the germline V gene, CDR1 is LNHDA and CDR2 is SQIVND (reference sequence). CDR3 length: 15 amino acids. CDR3 amino acids: CASHRGPGQGGGYTF. CDR3 in DNA: TGTGCCAGTCATCGTGGCCCGGGACAGGGGGGAGGCTACACCTTC. The complete variable domain, with remaining parts taken from reference TRBV19 and TRBJ1-2, reads DGGITQSPKYLFRKEGQNVTLSCEQNLNHDAMYWYRQDPGQGLRLIYYSQIVNDFQKGDIAEGYSVSREKKESFPLTVTSAQKNPTAFYLCASHRGPGQGGGYTFGSGTRLTVV.

The rearrangement joins TRBV2 to TRBJ1-2; 9 nucleotides line up with TRBD1. The CDR3 consists of 14 residues. Germline CDR1 SNHLY, CDR2 FYNNEI. V was clipped by 3 bases and J by 7 bases; unmatched bases: 6. The CDR3 bases are TGTGCCAGCAGTGAGACAGGGGGTGTGGGTGGCTACACCTTC. Protein sequence: CASSETGGVGGYTF.

This clone came up a few times. V gene TRBV5-4 combines with J gene TRBJ2-3; TRBD1 might be the D (5 bases). Germline CDR1 and CDR2: SGHNT and YYREEE (reference sequence). V was shortened by 4 bases and J by 5 bases, with 11 bases between the two germline ends. The CDR3 runs to 13 residues. The chain's CDR3 is CASSLDRKDTQYF. CDR3 nucleotides: TGTGCCAGCAGCCTTGACAGAAAAGATACGCAGTATTTT.